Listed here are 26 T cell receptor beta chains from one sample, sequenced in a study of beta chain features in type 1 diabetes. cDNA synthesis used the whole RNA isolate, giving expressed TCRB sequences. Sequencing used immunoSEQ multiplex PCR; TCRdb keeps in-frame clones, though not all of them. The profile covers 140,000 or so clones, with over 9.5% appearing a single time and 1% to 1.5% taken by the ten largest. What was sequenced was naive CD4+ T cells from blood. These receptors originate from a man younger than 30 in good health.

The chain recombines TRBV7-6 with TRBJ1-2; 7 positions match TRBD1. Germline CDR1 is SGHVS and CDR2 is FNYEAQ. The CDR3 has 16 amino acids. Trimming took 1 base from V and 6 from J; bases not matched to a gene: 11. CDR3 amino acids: CASSLEGAAVHHGYTF. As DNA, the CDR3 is TGTGCCAGCAGCTTAGAGGGGGCGGCCGTGCACCATGGCTACACCTTC.

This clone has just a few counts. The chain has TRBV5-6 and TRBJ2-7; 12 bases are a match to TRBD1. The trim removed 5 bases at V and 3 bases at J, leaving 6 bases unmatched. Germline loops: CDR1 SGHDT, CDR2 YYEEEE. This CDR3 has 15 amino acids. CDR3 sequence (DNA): TGTGCCAGCAGATTCCGGGACAGGGGGCTCTACGAGCAGTACTTC. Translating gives CASRFRDRGLYEQYF.

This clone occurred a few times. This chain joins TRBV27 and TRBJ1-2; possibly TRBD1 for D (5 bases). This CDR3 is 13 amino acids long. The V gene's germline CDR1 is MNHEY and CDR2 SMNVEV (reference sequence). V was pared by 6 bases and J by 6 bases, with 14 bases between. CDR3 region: CASRFGGRDGYTF. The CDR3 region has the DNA TGTGCCAGCAGGTTTGGGGGGAGAGATGGCTACACCTTC.

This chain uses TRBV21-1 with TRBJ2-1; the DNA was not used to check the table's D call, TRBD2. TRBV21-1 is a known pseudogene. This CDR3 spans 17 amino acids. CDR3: CASSPRAVRGSYNEQFF. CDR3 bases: TGTGCCAGCAGCCCGCGGGCCGTTCGCGGGTCCTACAATGAGCAGTTCTTC.

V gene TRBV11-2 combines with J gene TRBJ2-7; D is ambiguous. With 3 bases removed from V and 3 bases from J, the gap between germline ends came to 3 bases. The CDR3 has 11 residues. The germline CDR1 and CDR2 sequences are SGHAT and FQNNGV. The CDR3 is CASSFHYEQYF. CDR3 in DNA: TGTGCCAGCAGCTTCCACTACGAGCAGTACTTC.

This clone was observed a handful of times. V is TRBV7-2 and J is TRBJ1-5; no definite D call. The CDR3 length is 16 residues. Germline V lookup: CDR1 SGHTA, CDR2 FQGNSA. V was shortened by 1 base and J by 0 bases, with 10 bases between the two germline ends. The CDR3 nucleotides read TGTGCCAGCAGCTTAGGGTCGGGGTATAGCAATCAGCCCCAGCATTTT. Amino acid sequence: CASSLGSGYSNQPQHF.

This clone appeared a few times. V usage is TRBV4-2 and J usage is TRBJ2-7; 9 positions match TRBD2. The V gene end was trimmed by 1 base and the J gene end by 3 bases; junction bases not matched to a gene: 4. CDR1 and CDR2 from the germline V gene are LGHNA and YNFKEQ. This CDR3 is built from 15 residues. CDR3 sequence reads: CASSQVAGGYYEQYF. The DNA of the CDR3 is TGTGCCAGCAGCCAAGTGGCGGGGGGGTACTACGAGCAGTACTTC.

CDR3 region: CASSLAGGEGYTF. CDR3 coding DNA: TGTGCCAGCAGCTTAGCAGGGGGCGAAGGCTACACCTTC. This chain uses TRBV7-2 with TRBJ1-2; 7 bases are shared with TRBD1. This CDR3 region has 13 residues. The V and J ends lost 0 bases and 8 bases, in that order; junction bases with no gene match: 3. The germline V gene has CDR1 SGHTA and CDR2 FQGNSA.

The CDR3 nucleotides read TGTGCCATCAGTGAGTCTACAGGGGGCCTTGAGCAGTTCTTC. Its translation: CAISESTGGLEQFF. The chain employs TRBV10-3 and TRBJ2-1; 9 nucleotides agree with TRBD1. This CDR3 is built from 14 residues. Trimming cost V 0 bases and J 9 bases; bases outside gene matches: 3. Germline V CDR1 and CDR2: ENHRY, SYGVKD.

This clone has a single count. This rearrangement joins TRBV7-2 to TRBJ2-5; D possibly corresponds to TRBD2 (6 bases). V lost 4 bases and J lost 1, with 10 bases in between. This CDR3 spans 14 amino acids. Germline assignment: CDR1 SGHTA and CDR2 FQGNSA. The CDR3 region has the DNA TGTGCCAGCAGCTCCGGGACTTTCCAAGAGACCCAGTACTTC. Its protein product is CASSSGTFQETQYF.

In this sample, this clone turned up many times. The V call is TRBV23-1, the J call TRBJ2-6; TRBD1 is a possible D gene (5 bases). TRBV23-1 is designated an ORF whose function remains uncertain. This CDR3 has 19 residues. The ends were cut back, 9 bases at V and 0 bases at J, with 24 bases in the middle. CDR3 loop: CASHAGVPRRGSGANVLTF. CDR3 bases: TGCGCCAGTCACGCCGGAGTACCTAGAAGGGGCTCTGGGGCCAACGTCCTGACTTTC.

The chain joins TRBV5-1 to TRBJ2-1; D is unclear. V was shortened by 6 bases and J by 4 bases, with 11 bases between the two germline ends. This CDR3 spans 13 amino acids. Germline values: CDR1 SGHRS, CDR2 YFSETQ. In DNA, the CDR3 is TGCGCCAGCACCCTAACAGAGTACAATGAGCAGTTCTTC. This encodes CASTLTEYNEQFF.

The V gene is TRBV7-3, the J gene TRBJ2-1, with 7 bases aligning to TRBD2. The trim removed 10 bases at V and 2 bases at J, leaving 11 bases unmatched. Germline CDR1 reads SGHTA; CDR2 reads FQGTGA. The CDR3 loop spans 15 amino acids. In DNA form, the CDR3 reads TGTGCCACCCAGCAGGGCGGGGGAACCTACAATGAGCAGTTCTTC. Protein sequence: CATQQGGGTYNEQFF.

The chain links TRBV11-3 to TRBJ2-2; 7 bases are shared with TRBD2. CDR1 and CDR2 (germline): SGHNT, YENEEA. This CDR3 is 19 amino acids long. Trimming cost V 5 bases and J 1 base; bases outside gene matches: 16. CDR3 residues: CASSPRGRDSAKNTGELFF. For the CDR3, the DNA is TGTGCCAGCAGCCCCCGAGGGAGGGATTCGGCAAAGAACACCGGGGAGCTGTTTTTT.

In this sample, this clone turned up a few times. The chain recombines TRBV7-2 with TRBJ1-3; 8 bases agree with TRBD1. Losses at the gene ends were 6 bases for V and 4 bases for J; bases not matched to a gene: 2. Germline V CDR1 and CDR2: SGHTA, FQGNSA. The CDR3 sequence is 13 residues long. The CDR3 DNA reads TGTGCCAGCAGACCAGGGGGCGGAAACACCATATATTTT. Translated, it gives CASRPGGGNTIYF.

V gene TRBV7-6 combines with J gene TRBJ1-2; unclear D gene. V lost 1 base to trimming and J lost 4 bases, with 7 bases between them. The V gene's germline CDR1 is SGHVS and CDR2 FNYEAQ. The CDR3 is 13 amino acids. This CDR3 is CASSLVGGYGYTF. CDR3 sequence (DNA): TGTGCCAGCAGCTTAGTAGGCGGCTATGGCTACACCTTC. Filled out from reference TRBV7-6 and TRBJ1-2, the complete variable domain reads GAGVSQSPRYKVTKRGQDVALRCDPISGHVSLYWYRQALGQGPEFLTYFNYEAQQDKSGLPNDRFSAERPEGSISTLTIQRTEQRDSAMYRCASSLVGGYGYTFGSGTRLTVV.

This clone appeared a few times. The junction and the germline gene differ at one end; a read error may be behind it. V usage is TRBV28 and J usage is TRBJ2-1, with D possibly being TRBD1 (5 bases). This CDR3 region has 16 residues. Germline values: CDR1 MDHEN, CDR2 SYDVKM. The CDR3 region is CASSLLGANSYNEQFF. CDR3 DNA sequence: TGTGCCAGCAGCTTATTAGGGGCGAACTCCTACAATGAGCAGTTCTTC.

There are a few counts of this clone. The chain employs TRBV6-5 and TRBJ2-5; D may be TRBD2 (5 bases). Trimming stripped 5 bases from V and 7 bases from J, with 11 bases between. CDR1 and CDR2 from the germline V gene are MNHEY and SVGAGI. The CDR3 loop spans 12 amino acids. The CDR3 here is CASSETAGTQYF. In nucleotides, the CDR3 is TGTGCCAGCAGTGAAACTGCGGGGACCCAGTACTTC.

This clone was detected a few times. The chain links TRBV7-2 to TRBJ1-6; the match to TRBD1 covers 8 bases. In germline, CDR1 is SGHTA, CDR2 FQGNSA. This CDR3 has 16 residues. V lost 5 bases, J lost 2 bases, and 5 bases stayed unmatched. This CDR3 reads CASSPGTGAYNSPLHF. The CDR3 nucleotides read TGTGCCAGCAGCCCTGGGACAGGTGCCTATAATTCACCCCTCCACTTT. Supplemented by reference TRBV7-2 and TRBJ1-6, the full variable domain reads GAGVSQSPSNKVTEKGKDVELRCDPISGHTALYWYRQSLGQGLEFLIYFQGNSAPDKSGLPSDRFSAERTGGSVSTLTIQRTQQEDSAVYLCASSPGTGAYNSPLHFGNGTRLTVT.

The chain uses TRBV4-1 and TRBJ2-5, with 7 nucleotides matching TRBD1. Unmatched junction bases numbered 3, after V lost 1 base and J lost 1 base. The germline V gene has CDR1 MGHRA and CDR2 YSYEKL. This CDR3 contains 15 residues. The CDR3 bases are TGCGCCAGCAGCCAAGGAGACAGGGCCCAAGAGACCCAGTACTTC. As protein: CASSQGDRAQETQYF.

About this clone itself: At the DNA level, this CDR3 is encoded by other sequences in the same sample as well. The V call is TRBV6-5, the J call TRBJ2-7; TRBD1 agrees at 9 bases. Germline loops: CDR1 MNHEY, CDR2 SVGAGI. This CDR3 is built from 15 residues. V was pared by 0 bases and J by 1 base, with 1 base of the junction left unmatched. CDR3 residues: CASSYSGQGSYEQYF. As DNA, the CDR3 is TGTGCCAGCAGTTACTCAGGACAGGGGTCCTACGAGCAGTACTTC.

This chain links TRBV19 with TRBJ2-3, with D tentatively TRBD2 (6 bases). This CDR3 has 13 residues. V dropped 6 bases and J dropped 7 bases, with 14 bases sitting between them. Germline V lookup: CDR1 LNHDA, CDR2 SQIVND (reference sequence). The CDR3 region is CASSGGGANTQYF. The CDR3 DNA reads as TGTGCCAGTAGCGGCGGAGGGGCGAATACGCAGTATTTT. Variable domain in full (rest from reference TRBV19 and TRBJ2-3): DGGITQSPKYLFRKEGQNVTLSCEQNLNHDAMYWYRQDPGQGLRLIYYSQIVNDFQKGDIAEGYSVSREKKESFPLTVTSAQKNPTAFYLCASSGGGANTQYFGPGTRLTVL.

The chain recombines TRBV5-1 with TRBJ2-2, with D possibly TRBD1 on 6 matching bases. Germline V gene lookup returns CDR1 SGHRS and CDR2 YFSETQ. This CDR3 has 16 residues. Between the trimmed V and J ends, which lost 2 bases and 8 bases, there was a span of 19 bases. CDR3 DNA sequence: TGCGCCAGCAGCTTCGGGACAATCGGATTACAGGGGGAGCTGTTTTTT. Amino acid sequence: CASSFGTIGLQGELFF.

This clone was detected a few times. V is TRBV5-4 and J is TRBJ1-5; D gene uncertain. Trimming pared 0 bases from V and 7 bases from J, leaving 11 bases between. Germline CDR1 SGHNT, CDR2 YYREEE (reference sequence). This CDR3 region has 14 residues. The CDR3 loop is CASSLGGAGQPQHF. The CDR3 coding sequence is TGTGCCAGCAGCTTGGGGGGAGCGGGGCAGCCCCAGCATTTT. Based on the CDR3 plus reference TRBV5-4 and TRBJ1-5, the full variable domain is ETGVTQSPTHLIKTRGQQVTLRCSSQSGHNTVSWYQQALGQGPQFIFQYYREEENGRGNFPPRFSGLQFPNYSSELNVNALELDDSALYLCASSLGGAGQPQHFGDGTRLSIL.

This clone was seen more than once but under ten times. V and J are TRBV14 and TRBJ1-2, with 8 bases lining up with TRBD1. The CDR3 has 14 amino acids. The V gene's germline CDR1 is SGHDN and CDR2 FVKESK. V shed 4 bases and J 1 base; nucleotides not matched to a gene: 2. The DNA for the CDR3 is TGTGCCAGCAGCCCGGGACAGGTTAACTATGGCTACACCTTC. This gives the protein CASSPGQVNYGYTF.

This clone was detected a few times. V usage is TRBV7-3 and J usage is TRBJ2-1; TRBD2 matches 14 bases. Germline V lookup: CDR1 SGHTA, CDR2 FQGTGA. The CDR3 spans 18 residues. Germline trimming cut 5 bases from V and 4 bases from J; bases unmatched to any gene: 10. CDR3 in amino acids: CASSQGTSGGESYNEQFF. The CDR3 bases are TGTGCCAGCAGCCAAGGGACTAGCGGGGGCGAATCGTACAATGAGCAGTTCTTC.